This passage covers 22 T cell receptor beta chains from one sample sequenced in a study of early T cells in non-severe SARS-CoV-2 infection. TCRdb called the 5' RACE reads again in MiXCR, with one record for every CDR3 protein. Of about 40,000 distinct CDR3 sequences detected, roughly 7.9% appear once; the ten largest clones hold around 12%. The material sequenced was whole blood, taken at baseline. The receptors derive from an adult who was a healthcare worker with PCR-confirmed SARS-CoV-2 infection or an uninfected control (not recorded which).

This clonotype occurred many times. V usage is TRBV20-1 and J usage is TRBJ2-7; 7 bases are shared with TRBD1. Trimming cost V 7 bases and J 0 bases; bases outside gene matches: 9. From germline, CDR1 is DFQATT and CDR2 SNEGSKA (reference sequence). The CDR3 length is 14 residues. The DNA of the CDR3 is TGCAGTGTCGGGACAGCCTTAACCTCCTACGAGCAGTACTTC. This codes for CSVGTALTSYEQYF.

The genes are TRBV5-4 and TRBJ1-2; no definite D call. Germline V CDR1 and CDR2: SGHNT, YYREEE (reference sequence). V shed 4 bases and J shed 3 bases, with 16 bases lying between them. The CDR3 is 15 residues long. The CDR3, as DNA: TGTGCCAGCAGCCCCTGGGCCCCTGCAGACTATGGCTACACCTTC. As protein: CASSPWAPADYGYTF. Together with reference TRBV5-4 and TRBJ1-2, the CDR3 gives the full variable domain: ETGVTQSPTHLIKTRGQQVTLRCSSQSGHNTVSWYQQALGQGPQFIFQYYREEENGRGNFPPRFSGLQFPNYSSELNVNALELDDSALYLCASSPWAPADYGYTFGSGTRLTVV.

The rearrangement joins TRBV5-1 to TRBJ2-5; the D gene could be TRBD1 or TRBD2 (5 bases each). The CDR3 is made up of 14 amino acids. The V gene lost 3 bases and the J gene lost 3 bases, with 12 bases spanning the gap. CDR1 and CDR2 from the germline V gene are SGHRS and YFSETQ. This chain's CDR3 is CASSSSRGKETQYF. CDR3 sequence (DNA): TGCGCCAGCAGCTCGTCCCGGGGCAAAGAGACCCAGTACTTC.

This clonotype was seen repeatedly, ten times or more. In nucleotides, the CDR3 is TGTGCCAGCAGCTTCAGCAGGGGAGGAAAACTGTTTTTT. As protein: CASSFSRGGKLFF. V usage is TRBV11-2 and J usage is TRBJ1-4, with D possibly matching TRBD1 (6 bases). The CDR3 extends over 13 amino acids. Germline V gene lookup returns CDR1 SGHAT and CDR2 FQNNGV. Trimming cost V 3 bases and J 10 bases, with 12 bases left between them.

This clonotype has ten or more counts. The chain combines TRBV6-1 with TRBJ2-5; 14 bases are shared with TRBD2. Trimming at V came to 4 bases and at J to 2 bases, leaving 0 bases not matched to a gene. There are 15 residues in the CDR3. CDR1 and CDR2 (germline): MNHNS, SASEGT. The chain's CDR3 is CASSGLAGGQETQYF. For the CDR3, the DNA is TGTGCCAGCAGTGGACTAGCGGGGGGGCAAGAGACCCAGTACTTC.

The table lists this clonotype with a few counts. This chain links TRBV6-1 with TRBJ1-4; D unclear. The CDR3 runs 20 residues. Between the trimmed V and J ends, which lost 1 base and 4 bases, there was a span of 25 bases. Germline CDR1 reads MNHNS; CDR2 reads SASEGT. The CDR3 nucleotides are TGTGCCAGCAGTGAAGGCGGGAGGCAGGAAGCCAACAAGGGTAATGAAAAACTGTTTTTT. Protein product: CASSEGGRQEANKGNEKLFF.

This clonotype was counted a few times. The CDR3 DNA reads TGTGCCAGCAGCTTAGGTCGCAATGCTAGGGAGCAGTACTTC. This codes for CASSLGRNAREQYF. This chain joins TRBV7-9 and TRBJ2-7; D gene unclear. The CDR3 totals 14 residues. V was trimmed by 1 base and J by 7 bases, leaving 14 bases between them. The germline gives CDR1 SEHNR, CDR2 FQNEAQ (reference sequence).

This clonotype was picked up many times. The V gene is TRBV9, the J gene TRBJ1-2; D remains unclear. The germline CDR1 and CDR2 sequences are SGDLS and YYNGEE. V was shortened by 2 bases and J by 5 bases, with 13 bases between the two germline ends. The CDR3 covers 14 residues. The CDR3 spells CASSVTESTYGYTF. DNA for the CDR3: TGTGCCAGCAGCGTGACCGAGTCCACATATGGCTACACCTTC.

This clonotype was detected ten times or more. This chain uses TRBV7-2 with TRBJ2-5, with 7 bases lining up with TRBD2. V dropped 5 bases and J dropped 10; count of bases not matched to a gene: 13. The CDR3 totals 14 residues. Germline V gene lookup returns CDR1 SGHTA and CDR2 FQGNSA. CDR3: CASSRGVAGRVQYF. CDR3 bases: TGTGCCAGCAGCCGCGGGGTAGCGGGTAGGGTCCAGTACTTC.

Concerning this clonotype itself: This sequence may be a read error, since a much larger clone differs from it by one base. The chain is built from TRBV9 and TRBJ2-1; D gene unclear. The CDR3 consists of 15 residues. Germline values: CDR1 SGDLS, CDR2 YYNGEE. The CDR3 region has the DNA TGTGCCAGCGGCGTAGAGTTGATGTCCTACAATGAGCAGTTCTTC. Protein sequence: CASGVELMSYNEQFF.

This chain links TRBV20-1 with TRBJ2-3, with D unresolved. CDR3 size: 14 residues. Trimming took 5 bases from V and 0 from J, leaving 12 bases between them. The germline gives CDR1 DFQATT, CDR2 SNEGSKA (reference sequence). The CDR3 spells CSAAPVTSTDTQYF. CDR3 DNA sequence: TGCAGTGCTGCCCCGGTGACTAGCACAGATACGCAGTATTTT.

This clonotype was seen repeatedly, ten times or more. The chain recombines TRBV15 with TRBJ2-7; D may be TRBD1 or TRBD2 (5 bases each). Trimming stripped 1 base from V and 3 bases from J, with 10 bases between. Germline CDR1 reads LNHNV; CDR2 reads YYDKDF (reference sequence). CDR3 size: 14 residues. The CDR3 loop is CATSRARDGYEQYF. CDR3 DNA: TGTGCCACCAGCAGAGCCAGGGACGGCTACGAGCAGTACTTC.

This clonotype was seen ten or more times. The chain employs TRBV11-2 and TRBJ2-5; D perhaps matches TRBD1 (7 bases). This CDR3 has 14 amino acids. Trimming cost V 5 bases and J 2 bases, with 12 bases left between them. Germline CDR1 and CDR2: SGHAT and FQNNGV. The CDR3 DNA reads TGTGCCAGCAGCCAACAGGGGAGGCAAGAGACCCAGTACTTC. This encodes CASSQQGRQETQYF.

This clonotype was detected many times. V is TRBV15 and J is TRBJ1-5, with 10 bases identical to TRBD1. Trimming cost V 1 base and J 0 bases; bases outside gene matches: 9. CDR1 and CDR2 (germline): LNHNV, YYDKDF (reference sequence). This CDR3 spans 19 amino acids. In DNA, the CDR3 is TGTGCCACCAGCAGAGGAGTTGGGACAGGGGTCTATAGCAATCAGCCCCAGCATTTT. Its protein is CATSRGVGTGVYSNQPQHF.

This chain joins TRBV2 and TRBJ2-3; no firm D call. V was cut by 7 bases and J by 0 bases, with 8 bases left in between. CDR3 length: 13 residues. The germline CDR1 and CDR2 sequences are SNHLY and FYNNEI. This chain's CDR3 is CASKFSSTDTQYF. DNA of the CDR3: TGTGCCAGCAAGTTTTCTAGCACAGATACGCAGTATTTT.

The V gene is TRBV2, the J gene TRBJ2-7; D is unclear. V lost 3 bases and J 0 bases, leaving 3 bases between the germline ends. Germline CDR1 is SNHLY and CDR2 is FYNNEI. The CDR3 extends over 12 amino acids. The CDR3 DNA sequence: TGTGCCAGCAGTGACAACTCCTACGAGCAGTACTTC. This sequence encodes CASSDNSYEQYF.

V is TRBV7-2 and J is TRBJ2-5; D may be TRBD1 (5 bases). This CDR3 has 13 amino acids. The ends were cut back, 4 bases at V and 4 bases at J, with 10 bases in the middle. Germline V gives CDR1 SGHTA, CDR2 FQGNSA. This chain's CDR3 is CASSYDRGETQYF. The CDR3 DNA sequence: TGTGCCAGCAGCTATGACAGAGGAGAGACCCAGTACTTC.

This clonotype was detected a few times. This chain uses TRBV11-2 with TRBJ2-1, with a possible D match to TRBD2 (6 bases). Trimming left V 0 bases short and J 3 bases short, with 18 bases between. The CDR3 covers 18 residues. The germline V gene has CDR1 SGHAT and CDR2 FQNNGV. Here the CDR3 reads CASSLEDSPGVIYNEQFF. The CDR3 region has the DNA TGTGCCAGCAGCTTAGAAGATAGTCCGGGGGTCATCTACAATGAGCAGTTCTTC. Full variable domain (missing parts from reference TRBV11-2 and TRBJ2-1): EAGVAQSPRYKIIEKRQSVAFWCNPISGHATLYWYQQILGQGPKLLIQFQNNGVVDDSQLPKDRFSAERLKGVDSTLKIQPAKLEDSAVYLCASSLEDSPGVIYNEQFFGPGTRLTVL.

The chain joins TRBV18 to TRBJ2-2; D perhaps matches TRBD2 (6 bases). Germline V gene data show CDR1 as KGHSH and CDR2 as LQKENI. Trimming left V 4 bases short and J 2 bases short, with 14 bases between. This CDR3 has 16 amino acids. CDR3 sequence: CASSLRDLRNTGELFF. Here the CDR3 DNA reads TGTGCCAGCTCACTTCGGGACTTAAGAAACACCGGGGAGCTGTTTTTT.

The chain employs TRBV20-1 and TRBJ2-2, with D uncertain. The CDR3 is 14 residues long. V lost 0 bases and J lost 6, with 11 bases in between. CDR1 is DFQATT, CDR2 SNEGSKA, per germline (reference sequence). Here the CDR3 DNA reads TGCAGTGCTAGAGAAGCTAGAATACCCGGGGAGCTGTTTTTT. Its protein product is CSAREARIPGELFF.

This clonotype rates as hyperexpanded (1% or more). The chain combines TRBV7-8 with TRBJ2-5, with D tentatively TRBD2 (7 bases). V gave up 0 bases and J gave up 0 bases, with 20 bases separating them. The CDR3 runs 19 residues. CDR1 is SGHVS and CDR2 is FQNEAQ in the germline V gene. Here the CDR3 DNA reads TGTGCCAGCAGCTTAGCGCCCTGGGGTTCGGGGGGCCACCAAGAGACCCAGTACTTC. Translation gives CASSLAPWGSGGHQETQYF.

The chain has TRBV7-2 and TRBJ1-4, with 7 nucleotides matching TRBD1. V gave up 5 bases and J gave up 7 bases; unmatched junction bases: 16. Germline-derived CDR1 and CDR2 are SGHTA and FQGNSA. CDR3 size: 17 residues. CDR3 in amino acids: CASSQLGPRGSGEKLFF. CDR3 in DNA: TGTGCCAGCAGCCAACTAGGGCCCAGGGGGTCGGGTGAAAAACTGTTTTTT.